Sequencing of this T cell receptor (beta chain) was carried out in a study of blood T cell repertoires in COVID-19. Looking at the study overall: The origin of the acute and convalescent COVID-19 samples was the United States, Italy and Spain.

Assay used: immunoSEQ multiplex PCR; TCRdb lists only in-frame clones, some missing. The sample yields about 430,000 clones, approximately 91% seen once. This TCR was sampled from a woman aged 18-35 years who had been exposed to COVID-19. The source material was PBMCs or T cells enriched from blood (not recorded which).

CDR3 protein: CASSQPRTGGNRINEQYF. CDR3 sequence (DNA): TGTGCCAGCAGTCAGCCCAGGACAGGGGGGAATCGGATTAACGAGCAGTACTTC. The V gene is TRBV28, the J gene TRBJ2-7; 10 bases align to TRBD1. Germline trimming cut 5 bases from V and 5 bases from J; bases unmatched to any gene: 18. Looked up from germline, CDR1 is MDHEN and CDR2 is SYDVKM. The CDR3 runs to 18 residues.